These 30 T cell receptor beta chains came from one sample sequenced in a study of blood T cell repertoires in COVID-19. This table comes from immunoSEQ multiplex PCR, and its TCRdb copy is limited to in-frame clones, with some not included. The sample contains 200,000 to 250,000 clones, about 89% of which appear only once. Source material: PBMCs or T cells enriched from blood (not recorded which). Receptors were obtained from a woman in her twenties or thirties who had recovered from COVID-19.

The CDR3 loop reads CASSFQGAYTF. CDR3 nucleotide sequence: TGTGCCAGCAGTTTTCAGGGCGCCTACACCTTC. V usage is TRBV28 and J usage is TRBJ1-2, with D maybe TRBD1 (5 bases). Per germline, CDR1 MDHEN and CDR2 SYDVKM. V was shortened by 3 bases and J by 10 bases, with 9 bases between the two germline ends. The CDR3 loop spans 11 amino acids.

The rearrangement uses TRBV2 and TRBJ1-1; the D is unclear. V lost 3 bases, J lost 0 bases, and 14 bases lay in between. Germline loops: CDR1 SNHLY, CDR2 FYNNEI. CDR3 length: 16 residues. In nucleotides, the CDR3 is TGTGCCAGCAGTGATACCCGGGGTACGATGAACACTGAAGCTTTCTTT. It codes for CASSDTRGTMNTEAFF.

The V call is TRBV24-1, the J call TRBJ2-2, with 7 bases aligning to TRBD2. Germline CDR1 is KGHDR and CDR2 is SFDVKD. J gave up 1 base and V 9 bases, and 1 base lay outside the gene matches. CDR3 size: 13 residues. CDR3 protein: CATGGENTGELFF. In nucleotides, the CDR3 is TGTGCCACCGGGGGGGAGAACACCGGGGAGCTGTTTTTT.

This chain uses TRBV4-3 with TRBJ2-2, with 7 bases lining up with TRBD1. This CDR3 comprises 17 residues. V shed 3 bases, J shed 1 base, and the junction held 8 bases outside the gene matches. In germline, CDR1 is LGHNA, CDR2 YSLEER. The CDR3 here is CASSQNRGRWNTGELFF. The CDR3 DNA is TGCGCCAGCAGCCAGAACAGGGGTCGGTGGAACACCGGGGAGCTGTTTTTT.

The gene calls are TRBV19 and TRBJ1-1; tentative D call: TRBD1 (6 bases). V was trimmed by 9 bases and J by 1 base, leaving 27 bases between them. The CDR3 consists of 18 residues. Germline CDR1 reads LNHDA; CDR2 reads SQIVND (reference sequence). The CDR3 loop is CASRSNSYQGPRNTEAFF. CDR3 sequence (DNA): TGTGCCAGCCGAAGCAATAGTTATCAGGGGCCGAGGAACACTGAAGCTTTCTTT.

J is TRBJ2-3 and V is TRBV7-2; 9 nucleotides agree with TRBD1. From germline, CDR1 is SGHTA and CDR2 FQGNSA. The CDR3 runs 13 residues. V lost 3 bases to trimming and J lost 5 bases; unmatched junction nucleotides: 0. DNA of the CDR3: TGTGCCAGCAGCTTGGGACAGGGAGATACGCAGTATTTT. It yields the protein CASSLGQGDTQYF.

The chain has TRBV18 and TRBJ2-1, with 7 bases identical to TRBD2. The V gene's germline CDR1 is KGHSH and CDR2 LQKENI. V shed 1 base, J shed 0 bases, and the junction held 3 bases outside the gene matches. The CDR3 totals 16 residues. CDR3 bases: TGTGCCAGCTCACCACTACTAGCGCGCTCCTACAATGAGCAGTTCTTC. The encoded protein is CASSPLLARSYNEQFF.

The rearrangement joins TRBV5-1 to TRBJ2-4, with 10 bases fitting TRBD2. Germline V gene sequence: CDR1 SGHRS, CDR2 YFSETQ. V dropped 0 bases and J dropped 8; count of bases not matched to a gene: 5. This CDR3 has 15 residues. Here the CDR3 reads CASSLGPSGRYIQYF. For the CDR3, the DNA is TGCGCCAGCAGCTTGGGGCCTAGCGGGAGATACATTCAGTACTTC.

This chain connects TRBV19 to TRBJ2-7; 7 bases are a match to TRBD1. The CDR3 is 13 residues long. Trimming at V came to 4 bases and at J to 2 bases, leaving 2 bases not matched to a gene. Germline-derived CDR1 and CDR2 are LNHDA and SQIVND (reference sequence). CDR3 nucleotide sequence: TGTGCCAGTAGTAGGGACAGAACCTACGAGCAGTACTTC. Translated: CASSRDRTYEQYF.

The chain is built from TRBV6-2 or TRBV6-3 and TRBJ2-7; 11 bases map to TRBD2. Trimming removed 6 bases from V and 2 bases from J; junction bases left unmatched: 9. Germline V gene lookup returns CDR1 MNHEY and CDR2 SVGEGT. The CDR3 is 16 amino acids. Here the CDR3 reads CASSPLTSGSTYEQYF. CDR3 DNA: TGTGCCAGCAGCCCTCTTACTAGCGGGAGCACCTACGAGCAGTACTTC.

Only one count was recorded for this clone. V usage is TRBV24-1 and J usage is TRBJ2-3; 7 positions match TRBD1. With 7 bases clipped from V and 0 bases from J, the junction kept 9 bases outside the gene matches. The CDR3 totals 16 residues. Per germline, CDR1 KGHDR and CDR2 SFDVKD. The CDR3 loop reads CATSSGQVASTDTQYF. The DNA of the CDR3 is TGTGCCACCAGCTCCGGACAGGTAGCTAGCACAGATACGCAGTATTTT.

This clone was detected only once. V gene TRBV6-1 combines with J gene TRBJ2-5; 9 bases are a match to TRBD1. After removal of 1 base from V and 1 base from J, the junction contained 4 bases not matched to a gene. The CDR3 runs 16 residues. Germline loops: CDR1 MNHNS, CDR2 SASEGT. The CDR3 loop reads CASSEGKGQGQETQYF. The CDR3 nucleotides are TGTGCCAGCAGTGAAGGAAAGGGACAGGGCCAAGAGACCCAGTACTTC.

The chain employs TRBV12-2 and TRBJ2-6; TRBD2 is the table's D call, not checked against the DNA. TRBV12-2 is classified as a pseudogene. The CDR3 is 21 residues long. The CDR3 spells CASRFGSRLAGHLSGANVLTF. CDR3 coding DNA: TGTGCAAGTCGCTTTGGCAGCCGACTAGCGGGCCACCTCTCTGGGGCCAACGTCCTGACTTTC.

The chain combines TRBV19 with TRBJ2-1; TRBD2 aligns across 7 bases. The V gene end was trimmed by 0 bases and the J gene end by 0 bases; junction bases not matched to a gene: 2. The CDR3 is 16 residues long. Per the germline V gene, CDR1 is LNHDA and CDR2 is SQIVND (reference sequence). CDR3 loop: CASSIEAGSSYNEQFF. CDR3 DNA sequence: TGTGCCAGTAGTATAGAAGCGGGGAGCTCCTACAATGAGCAGTTCTTC.

The CDR3 is CASSTSIAGGPYEQYF. The CDR3 nucleotides are TGTGCCAGTAGTACCTCCATAGCGGGAGGGCCTTACGAGCAGTACTTC. The chain links TRBV19 to TRBJ2-7, with 11 bases fitting TRBD2. Germline CDR1 is LNHDA and CDR2 is SQIVND (reference sequence). There are 16 residues in the CDR3. V was pared by 4 bases and J by 4 bases, with 9 bases of the junction left unmatched.

The chain links TRBV2 to TRBJ1-1; D unresolved. The V and J ends lost 10 bases and 10 bases respectively, with 19 bases between them. The CDR3 sequence is 12 residues long. Germline V gene sequence: CDR1 SNHLY, CDR2 FYNNEI. CDR3 region: CATKREGEVAFF. The DNA for the CDR3 is TGTGCCACCAAAAGAGAGGGCGAGGTAGCTTTCTTT.

The count of this clone is one. V and J are TRBV7-2 and TRBJ1-1; no definite D call. Trimming shortened V by 3 bases and J by 1 base, and 6 bases separated the two germline ends. The CDR3 is made up of 13 amino acids. CDR1 is SGHTA and CDR2 is FQGNSA in the germline V gene. The CDR3 nucleotides are TGTGCCAGCAGCTTCACACCGAACACTGAAGCTTTCTTT. Translated, it gives CASSFTPNTEAFF. Looking up the rest from reference TRBV7-2 and TRBJ1-1 gives the full variable domain: GAGVSQSPSNKVTEKGKDVELRCDPISGHTALYWYRQSLGQGLEFLIYFQGNSAPDKSGLPSDRFSAERTGGSVSTLTIQRTQQEDSAVYLCASSFTPNTEAFFGQGTRLTVV.

The V and J genes are TRBV16 and TRBJ2-7; 12 bases align to TRBD2. The CDR3 sequence is 17 residues long. The V gene's germline CDR1 is KGHSY and CDR2 FQNENV. V shed 4 bases, J shed 3 bases, and the junction held 10 bases outside the gene matches. The chain's CDR3 is CASSPSSLAGGIYEQYF. In DNA form, the CDR3 reads TGTGCCAGCAGCCCTTCTTCCCTAGCGGGAGGGATCTACGAGCAGTACTTC.

The J gene is TRBJ2-2, the V gene TRBV28; D might be TRBD2 (5 bases). V was trimmed by 3 bases and J by 1 base, leaving 12 bases between them. This CDR3 is 16 amino acids long. Germline CDR1 and CDR2: MDHEN and SYDVKM. This CDR3 reads CASSLAGYLNTGELFF. CDR3 sequence (DNA): TGTGCCAGCAGTTTGGCGGGCTACTTGAACACCGGGGAGCTGTTTTTT.

The chain links TRBV29-1 to TRBJ2-5; possible D gene TRBD1, 6 bases. In germline, CDR1 is SQVTM, CDR2 ANQGSEA. Trimming removed 4 bases from V and 4 bases from J, with 16 bases in between. The CDR3 has 14 residues. CDR3 DNA: TGCAGCGTTGGTCCAGGGACATTAAGAGAGACCCAGTACTTC. Translation gives CSVGPGTLRETQYF.

This chain links TRBV4-3 with TRBJ1-3; D may be TRBD1 (6 bases). The CDR3 runs to 17 residues. In germline, CDR1 is LGHNA, CDR2 YSLEER. V was pared by 4 bases and J by 3 bases, with 19 bases between. The CDR3 sequence is CASSPQGGGPIGNTIYF. CDR3 DNA: TGCGCCAGCAGCCCCCAAGGGGGGGGCCCTATTGGAAACACCATATATTTT.

This clone was counted a single time. The chain uses TRBV5-1 and TRBJ2-6; D perhaps matches TRBD2 (6 bases). The germline V and J ends were trimmed by 0 bases and 1 base, with 8 bases remaining between them. The CDR3 loop spans 16 amino acids. The germline V gene has CDR1 SGHRS and CDR2 YFSETQ. In DNA form, the CDR3 reads TGCGCCAGCAGCTTGGCCGGGGGATCTGGGGCCAACGTCCTGACTTTC. Translation gives CASSLAGGSGANVLTF.

This chain links TRBV7-6 with TRBJ2-5; D may be TRBD2 (6 bases). The CDR3 has 15 amino acids. Germline V gives CDR1 SGHVS, CDR2 FNYEAQ. V shed 5 bases and J shed 4 bases, with 17 bases lying between them. The CDR3 sequence: CASSPYGRGGETQYF. The CDR3 nucleotides read TGTGCCAGCAGCCCTTACGGGAGAGGAGGAGAGACCCAGTACTTC.

The V call is TRBV28, the J call TRBJ1-2; TRBD1 agrees at 8 bases. V lost 6 bases, J lost 6 bases, and 3 bases stayed unmatched. CDR3 length: 12 amino acids. The germline V gene encodes CDR1 MDHEN and CDR2 SYDVKM. The CDR3 nucleotides are TGTGCCAGCAGCAAGACAGGGGATGGCTACACCTTC. Translation: CASSKTGDGYTF.

The chain couples TRBV11-3 to TRBJ2-1; 9 nucleotides agree with TRBD2. Germline loops: CDR1 SGHNT, CDR2 YENEEA. V dropped 2 bases and J dropped 4; count of bases not matched to a gene: 6. The CDR3 is 16 amino acids. This chain's CDR3 is CASSLSGSGSYNEQFF. The CDR3 bases are TGTGCCAGCAGCTTATCTGGTAGCGGGAGTTACAATGAGCAGTTCTTC.

This chain links TRBV9 with TRBJ2-5; a possible D gene is TRBD1 (6 bases). CDR3 length: 14 residues. CDR1 and CDR2 from the germline V gene are SGDLS and YYNGEE. V was pared by 3 bases and J by 2 bases, with 11 bases between. As DNA, the CDR3 is TGTGCCAGCAGCGGACGGACAGTTCAAGAGACCCAGTACTTC. Its protein is CASSGRTVQETQYF.

The chain employs TRBV3-1 (or the pseudogene TRBV3-2) and TRBJ2-2; 7 bases line up with TRBD2. V trimming: 1 base; J trimming: 5 bases; junction bases outside the gene matches: 1. There are 14 residues in the CDR3. Germline CDR1 is LGHDT and CDR2 is YNNKEL (reference sequence). For the CDR3, the DNA is TGTGCCAGCAGCCAAGCGGGGGGTACCGGGGAGCTGTTTTTT. This sequence encodes CASSQAGGTGELFF.

The V and J genes are TRBV7-9 and TRBJ2-1, with D unresolved. This CDR3 has 15 amino acids. V was cut by 4 bases and J by 6 bases, with 16 bases left in between. In germline, CDR1 is SEHNR, CDR2 FQNEAQ (reference sequence). CDR3 bases: TGTGCCAGCAGCTCCCGCGTTGTATACGGCAATGAGCAGTTCTTC. Translated, it gives CASSSRVVYGNEQFF.

This clone was detected once. The chain employs TRBV4-1 and TRBJ2-7; 7 positions match TRBD1. Germline V gene data show CDR1 as MGHRA and CDR2 as YSYEKL. The V segment lost 6 bases and the J segment 3 bases; nucleotides outside the gene matches: 5. CDR3 length: 13 residues. The CDR3 DNA follows: TGCGCCAGCAGTACGGGACAGCTCTACGAGCAGTACTTC. It encodes CASSTGQLYEQYF.

The chain combines TRBV11-2 with TRBJ1-4; no reliable D call. The CDR3 is made up of 15 amino acids. V was shortened by 5 bases and J by 0 bases, with 10 bases between the two germline ends. CDR1 is SGHAT and CDR2 is FQNNGV in the germline V gene. The CDR3 loop is CASSPRGATNEKLFF. The CDR3 nucleotides read TGTGCCAGCAGCCCGCGCGGGGCAACTAATGAAAAACTGTTTTTT.